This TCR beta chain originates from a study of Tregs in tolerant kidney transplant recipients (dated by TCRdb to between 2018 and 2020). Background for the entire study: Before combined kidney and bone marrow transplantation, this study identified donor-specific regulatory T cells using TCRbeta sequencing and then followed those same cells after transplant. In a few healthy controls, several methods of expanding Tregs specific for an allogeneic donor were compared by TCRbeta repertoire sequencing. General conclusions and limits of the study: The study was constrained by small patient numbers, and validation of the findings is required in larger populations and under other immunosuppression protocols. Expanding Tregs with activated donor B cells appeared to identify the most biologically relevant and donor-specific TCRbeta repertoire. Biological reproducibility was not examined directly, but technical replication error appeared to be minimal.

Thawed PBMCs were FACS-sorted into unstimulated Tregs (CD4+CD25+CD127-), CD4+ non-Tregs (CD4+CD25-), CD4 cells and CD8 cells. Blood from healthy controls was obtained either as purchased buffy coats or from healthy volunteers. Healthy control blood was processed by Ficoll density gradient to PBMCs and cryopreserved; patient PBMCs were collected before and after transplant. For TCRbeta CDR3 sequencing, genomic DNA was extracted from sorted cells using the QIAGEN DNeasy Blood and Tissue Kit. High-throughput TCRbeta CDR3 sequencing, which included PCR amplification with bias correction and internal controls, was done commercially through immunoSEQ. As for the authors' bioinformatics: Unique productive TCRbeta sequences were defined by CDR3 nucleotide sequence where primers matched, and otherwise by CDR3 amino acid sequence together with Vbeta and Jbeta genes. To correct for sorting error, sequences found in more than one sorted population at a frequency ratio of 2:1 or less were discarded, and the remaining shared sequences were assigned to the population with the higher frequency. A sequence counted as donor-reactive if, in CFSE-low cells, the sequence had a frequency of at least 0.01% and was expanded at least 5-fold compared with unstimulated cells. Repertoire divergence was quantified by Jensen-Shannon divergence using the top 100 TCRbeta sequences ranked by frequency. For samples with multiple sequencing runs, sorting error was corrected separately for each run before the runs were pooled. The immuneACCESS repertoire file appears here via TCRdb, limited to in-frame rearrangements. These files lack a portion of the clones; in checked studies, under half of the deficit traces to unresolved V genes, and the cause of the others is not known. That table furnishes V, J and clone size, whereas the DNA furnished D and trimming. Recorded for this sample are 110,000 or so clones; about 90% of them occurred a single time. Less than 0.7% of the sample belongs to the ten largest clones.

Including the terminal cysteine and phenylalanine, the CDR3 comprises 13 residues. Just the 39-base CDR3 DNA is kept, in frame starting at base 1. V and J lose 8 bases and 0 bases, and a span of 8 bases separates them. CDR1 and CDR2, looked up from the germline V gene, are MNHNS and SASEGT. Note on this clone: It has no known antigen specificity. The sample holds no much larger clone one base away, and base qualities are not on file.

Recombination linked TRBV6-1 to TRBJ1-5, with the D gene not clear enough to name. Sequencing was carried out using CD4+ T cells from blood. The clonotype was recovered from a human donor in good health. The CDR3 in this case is CASLRDSNQPQHF. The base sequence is TGTGCCAGCCTGCGGGATAGCAATCAGCCCCAGCATTTT.